The 2 T cell receptor beta chains below were found in one sample sequenced in a study of glioma-infiltrating T cells. TCR alpha and beta CDR3 regions were amplified from RNA using iRepertoire nested multiplex PCR. TCRdb re-analysed the multiplex PCR reads in MiXCR, keeping a single row per CDR3 protein. The sample carries roughly 100,000 distinct CDR3 sequences, roughly 30% recorded once. The sequenced sample consisted of glioma tissue, nonneoplastic brain tissue, or PBMCs (not recorded which). These receptor sequences come from a human donor with low-grade glioma or glioblastoma, undergoing nonglioma brain surgery, or in good health (not recorded which).

The chain joins TRBV29-1 to TRBJ2-5; D ambiguous. Between the trimmed V and J ends, which lost 3 bases and 6 bases, there was a span of 20 bases. CDR1 SQVTM and CDR2 ANQGSEA come from the germline V gene. The CDR3 spans 15 residues. CDR3 bases: TGCAGCGTTGATTGGCGCAAAGAATACGAGAAGACCCAGTACTTC. Encoded protein: CSVDWRKEYEKTQYF.

CDR3 coding DNA: TGTGCCAGCAGCTCCCAAAGGGACCAAGAGACCCAGTACTTC. Translating gives CASSSQRDQETQYF. This chain joins TRBV6-1 and TRBJ2-5; D is ambiguous. Per germline, CDR1 MNHNS and CDR2 SASEGT. The CDR3 runs 14 residues. Trimming removed 6 bases from V and 0 bases from J, with 11 bases in between.